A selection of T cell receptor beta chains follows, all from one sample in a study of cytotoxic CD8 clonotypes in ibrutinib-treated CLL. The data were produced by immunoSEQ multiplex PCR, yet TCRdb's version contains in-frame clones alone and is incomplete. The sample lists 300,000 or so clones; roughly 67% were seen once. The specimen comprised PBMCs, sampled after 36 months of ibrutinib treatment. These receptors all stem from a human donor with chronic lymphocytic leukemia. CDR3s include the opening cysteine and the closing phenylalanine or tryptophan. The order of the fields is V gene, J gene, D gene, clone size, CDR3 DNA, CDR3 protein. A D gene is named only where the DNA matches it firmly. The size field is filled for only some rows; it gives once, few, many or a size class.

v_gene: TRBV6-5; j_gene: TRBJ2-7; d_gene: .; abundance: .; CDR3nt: TGTGCCAGCAGTTACCATGGATCCTACGAGCAGTACTTC; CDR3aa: CASSYHGSYEQYF
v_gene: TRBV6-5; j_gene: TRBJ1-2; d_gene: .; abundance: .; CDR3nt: TGTGCCACCGCCTTCAGGGCTAACTATGGCTACACCTTC; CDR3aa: CATAFRANYGYTF
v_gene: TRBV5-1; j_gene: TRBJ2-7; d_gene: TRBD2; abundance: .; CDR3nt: TGCGCCAGCAGCTTACAGGGTCCGGGACTAGCGTCCTACGAGCAGTACTTC; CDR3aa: CASSLQGPGLASYEQYF
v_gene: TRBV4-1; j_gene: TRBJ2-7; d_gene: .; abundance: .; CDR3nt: TGCGCCAGCAGCCCGCGGTTGGGGGTCGTGCCTGGGCAGCAGTACTTC; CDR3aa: CASSPRLGVVPGQQYF
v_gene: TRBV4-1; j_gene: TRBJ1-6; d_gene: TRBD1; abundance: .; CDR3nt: TGCGCCAGCAGCACATACGGGACAGGGGGCTCACCCCTCCACTTT; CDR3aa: CASSTYGTGGSPLHF
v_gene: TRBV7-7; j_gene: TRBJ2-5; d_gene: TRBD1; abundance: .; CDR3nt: TGTGCCAGCAGCCCCGACAGGGGAGAGACCCAGTACTTC; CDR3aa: CASSPDRGETQYF
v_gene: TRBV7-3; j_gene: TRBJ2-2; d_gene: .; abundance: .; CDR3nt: TGTGCCAGCAGCTTAAGTAATCGGGGCGGGGAGCTGTTTTTT; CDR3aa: CASSLSNRGGELFF
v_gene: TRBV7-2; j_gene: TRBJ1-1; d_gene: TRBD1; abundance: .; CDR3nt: TGTGCCAGCAGCTTAGCGGTGGGACAGGGACGCAACTGGAACACTGAAGCTTTCTTT; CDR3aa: CASSLAVGQGRNWNTEAFF
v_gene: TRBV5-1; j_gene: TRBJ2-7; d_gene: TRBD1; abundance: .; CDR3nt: TGCGCCAGCAACGCCGGGACAGGCTACGAGCAGTACTTC; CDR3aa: CASNAGTGYEQYF
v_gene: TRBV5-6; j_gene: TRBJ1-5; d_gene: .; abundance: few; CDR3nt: TGTGCCAGCAGCCCGAGCGGGTGGCAGCCCCAGCATTTT; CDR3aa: CASSPSGWQPQHF
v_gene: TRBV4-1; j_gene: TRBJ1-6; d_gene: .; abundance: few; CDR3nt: TGCGCCAGCAGCCAAGAAGAAGTGGGCTTTGGCAGGGCAAATAATTCACCCCTCCACTTT; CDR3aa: CASSQEEVGFGRANNSPLHF
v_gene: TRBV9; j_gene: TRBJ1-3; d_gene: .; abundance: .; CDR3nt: TGTGCCAGCAGCGTAGGTTCAAGCTCTGGAAACACCATATATTTT; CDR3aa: CASSVGSSSGNTIYF
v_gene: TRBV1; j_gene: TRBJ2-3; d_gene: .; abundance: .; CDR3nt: TGCCTACGTGATACGCAGTATTTT; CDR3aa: CLRDTQYF
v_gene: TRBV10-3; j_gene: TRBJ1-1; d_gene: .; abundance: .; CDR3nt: TGTGCCATCAGTGAGTCGTTGCGAAGCGCTGAAGCTTTCTTT; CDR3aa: CAISESLRSAEAFF
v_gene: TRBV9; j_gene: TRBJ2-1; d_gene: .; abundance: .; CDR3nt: TGTGCCACCGGGGTTTCCTACAATGAGCAGTTCTTC; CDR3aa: CATGVSYNEQFF
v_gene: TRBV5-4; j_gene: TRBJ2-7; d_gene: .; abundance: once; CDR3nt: TGTGCCAGCAGCCCCGGGGTCGGCTCCTACGAGCAGTACTTC; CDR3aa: CASSPGVGSYEQYF
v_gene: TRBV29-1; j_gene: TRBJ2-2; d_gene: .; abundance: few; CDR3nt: TGCACGGCCCAGGCGAACACCGGGGAGCTGTTTTTT; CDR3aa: CTAQANTGELFF
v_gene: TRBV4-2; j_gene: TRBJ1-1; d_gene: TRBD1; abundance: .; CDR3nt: TGTGCCAGCAGCCGACTTCAACTGACAGGGGACATGAACACTGAAGCTTTCTTT; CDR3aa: CASSRLQLTGDMNTEAFF
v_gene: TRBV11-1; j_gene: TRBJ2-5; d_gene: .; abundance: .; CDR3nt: TGTGCCAGCAGCTCGGGACCCAACGGAGAGACCCAGTACTTC; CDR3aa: CASSSGPNGETQYF
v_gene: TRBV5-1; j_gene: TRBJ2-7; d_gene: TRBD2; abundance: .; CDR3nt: TGCGCCAGCAGCCCCGACGGGAGGCATCGGTTTTACGAGCAGTACTTC; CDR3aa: CASSPDGRHRFYEQYF
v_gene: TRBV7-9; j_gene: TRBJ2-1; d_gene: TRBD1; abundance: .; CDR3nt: TGTGCCAGCAGCGCGGACAGGCCGCCTGCCTTATACAATGAGCAGTTCTTC; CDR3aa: CASSADRPPALYNEQFF
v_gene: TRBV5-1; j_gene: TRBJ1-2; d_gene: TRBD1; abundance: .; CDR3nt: TGCGCCAGCAGCTTGCGGGACAGGGAGACTGTTGGTGGCTACACCTTC; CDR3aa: CASSLRDRETVGGYTF
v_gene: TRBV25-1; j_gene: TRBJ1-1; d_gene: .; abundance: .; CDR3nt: TGTGCCAGCAGTGAGACATACGAAGCTTTCTTT; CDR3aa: CASSETYEAFF
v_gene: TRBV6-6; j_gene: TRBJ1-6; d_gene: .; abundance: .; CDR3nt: TGTGCCAGCAGTTACTCGGGACAAGGTATACCCCTCCACTTT; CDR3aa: CASSYSGQGIPLHF
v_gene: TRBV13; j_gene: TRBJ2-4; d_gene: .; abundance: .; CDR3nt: TGTGCCAGCAGCTTAGTTGGGGAAGCCAAAAACATTCAGTACTTC; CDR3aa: CASSLVGEAKNIQYF
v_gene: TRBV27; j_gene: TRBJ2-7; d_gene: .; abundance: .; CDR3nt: TGTGCCAGCAGTTCCTCCAGGGTCTCCTACGAGCAGTACTTC; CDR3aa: CASSSSRVSYEQYF
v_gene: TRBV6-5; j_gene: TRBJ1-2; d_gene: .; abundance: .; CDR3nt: TGTGCCAGCAGTGTTATCTCTGCAGGGGCTTATGGCTACACCTTC; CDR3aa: CASSVISAGAYGYTF
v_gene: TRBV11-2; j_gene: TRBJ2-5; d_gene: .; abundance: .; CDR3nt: TGTGCCAGCAGCTTAGTAGTATGGGTTCGGACCCAGTACTTC; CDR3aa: CASSLVVWVRTQYF